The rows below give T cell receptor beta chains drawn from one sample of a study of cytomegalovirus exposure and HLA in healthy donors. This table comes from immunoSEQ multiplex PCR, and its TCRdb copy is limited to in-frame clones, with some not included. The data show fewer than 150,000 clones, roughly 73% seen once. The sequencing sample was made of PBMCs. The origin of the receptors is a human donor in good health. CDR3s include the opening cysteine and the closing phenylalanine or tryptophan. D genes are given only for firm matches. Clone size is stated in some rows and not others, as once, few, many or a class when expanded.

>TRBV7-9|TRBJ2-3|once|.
CASSSSRDTQYF
TGTGCCAGCAGCTCTAGTAGAGATACGCAGTATTTT
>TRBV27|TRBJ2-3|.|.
CASSSTLQDTQYF
TGTGCCAGCAGTTCTACCCTCCAAGATACGCAGTATTTT
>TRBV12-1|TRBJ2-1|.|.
CASSCARDCSNEQFF
TGTGCCAGCAGCTGCGCCCGGGACTGTAGCAATGAGCAGTTCTTC
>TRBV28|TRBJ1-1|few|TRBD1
CASSSAWTGALNTEAFF
TGTGCCAGCAGTTCAGCCTGGACAGGGGCCCTGAACACTGAAGCTTTCTTT
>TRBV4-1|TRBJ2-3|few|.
CASSQVNPGDTQYF
TGCGCCAGCAGCCAAGTCAACCCAGGCGATACGCAGTATTTT
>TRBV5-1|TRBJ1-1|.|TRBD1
CASSLAWTGGGNTEAFF
TGCGCCAGCAGCTTAGCATGGACAGGGGGCGGAAACACTGAAGCTTTCTTT
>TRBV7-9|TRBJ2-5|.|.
CASSDSRSSQETQYF
TGTGCCAGCAGCGATAGCCGGTCTTCTCAAGAGACCCAGTACTTC
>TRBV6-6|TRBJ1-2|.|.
CASVGGTEGYTF
TGTGCCAGCGTCGGGGGAACCGAGGGCTACACCTTC
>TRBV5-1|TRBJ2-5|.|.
CASSHSQGEGPGAQYF
TGCGCCAGCAGCCATTCACAGGGGGAGGGGCCCGGGGCCCAGTACTTC
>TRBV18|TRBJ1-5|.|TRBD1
CASSPQGQGQPQHF
TGTGCCAGCTCACCACAGGGACAGGGTCAGCCCCAGCATTTT
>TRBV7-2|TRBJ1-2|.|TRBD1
CASSSDRESDGYTF
TGTGCCAGCAGCTCAGACAGGGAGTCTGACGGCTACACCTTC
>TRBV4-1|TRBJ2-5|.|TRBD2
CASSQASGGAGGQETQYF
TGCGCCAGCAGCCAAGCTAGCGGGGGGGCCGGGGGCCAAGAGACCCAGTACTTC
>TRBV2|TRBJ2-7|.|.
CASSESSASYEQYF
TGTGCCAGCAGTGAATCTAGCGCGTCCTACGAGCAGTACTTC
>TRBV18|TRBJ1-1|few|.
CASSRETEAFF
TGTGCCAGCTCAAGGGAGACTGAAGCTTTCTTT
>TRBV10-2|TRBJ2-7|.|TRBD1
CASSGDGTGCEQYF
TGCGCCAGCAGTGGCGACGGGACAGGGTGCGAGCAGTACTTC
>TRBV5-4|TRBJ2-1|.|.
CASTSRASVYNEQFF
TGTGCCAGCACCTCCCGAGCTAGCGTCTACAATGAGCAGTTCTTC
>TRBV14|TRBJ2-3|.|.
CASSQRRQRSYTDTQYF
TGTGCCAGCAGTCAACGGCGGCAGCGGAGCTACACAGATACGCAGTATTTT
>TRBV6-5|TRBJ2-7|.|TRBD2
CASSYPLAGGYEQYF
TGTGCCAGCAGTTACCCACTAGCGGGAGGCTACGAGCAGTACTTC
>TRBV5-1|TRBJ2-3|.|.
CASSFTGGTDTQYF
TGCGCCAGCAGCTTCACGGGGGGCACAGATACGCAGTATTTT
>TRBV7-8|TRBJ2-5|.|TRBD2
CASSLTPSGDQETQYF
TGTGCCAGCAGCTTAACCCCTAGCGGGGATCAAGAGACCCAGTACTTC
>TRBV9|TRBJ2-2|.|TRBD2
CASSAPTGTSGAGELFF
TGTGCCAGCAGCGCCCCGACCGGGACTAGTGGGGCCGGGGAGCTGTTTTTT
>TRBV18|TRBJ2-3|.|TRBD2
CASSFNLAGGPSDTQYF
TGTGCCAGCTCATTCAATCTAGCGGGGGGGCCATCCGATACGCAGTATTTT
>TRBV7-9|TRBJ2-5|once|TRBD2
CASSSSGSGGHQETQYF
TGTGCCAGCAGCAGCTCGGGTAGCGGGGGTCACCAAGAGACCCAGTACTTC
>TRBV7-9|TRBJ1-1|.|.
CSSRDQGFEAFF
TGTTCCAGCAGGGATCAGGGTTTTGAAGCTTTCTTT
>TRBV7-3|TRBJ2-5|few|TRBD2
CASSRGGQETQYF
TGTGCCAGCAGTCGGGGGGGCCAAGAGACCCAGTACTTC
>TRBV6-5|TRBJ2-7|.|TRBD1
CASSWDRKQYF
TGTGCCAGCAGTTGGGACAGAAAGCAGTACTTC
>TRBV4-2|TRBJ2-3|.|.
CASSHPGITDTQYF
TGTGCCAGCAGCCATCCGGGTATCACAGATACGCAGTATTTT
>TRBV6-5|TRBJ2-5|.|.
CAGQQDKETQYF
TGTGCCGGCCAGCAGGACAAGGAGACCCAGTACTTC
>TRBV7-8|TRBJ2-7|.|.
CASSLGPHDEQYF
TGTGCCAGCAGCTTAGGTCCACACGACGAGCAGTACTTC
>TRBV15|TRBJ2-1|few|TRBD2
CATSSLAGWVGYEQFF
TGTGCCACCAGCAGCCTAGCGGGGTGGGTTGGGTATGAGCAGTTCTTC
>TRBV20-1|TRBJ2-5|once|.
CSARRETQYF
TGCAGTGCACGGAGAGAGACCCAGTACTTC
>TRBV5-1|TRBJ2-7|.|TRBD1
CASSAGTGGEQYF
TGCGCCAGCAGCGCCGGGACAGGCGGCGAGCAGTACTTC
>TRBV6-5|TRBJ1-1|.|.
CASKGGNTEAFF
TGTGCCAGCAAAGGGGGGAACACTGAAGCTTTCTTT
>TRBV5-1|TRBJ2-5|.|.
CASSANTGNQETQYF
TGCGCCAGCAGCGCTAATACAGGGAACCAAGAGACCCAGTACTTC
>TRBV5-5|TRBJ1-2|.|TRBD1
CASSQGQGAQVYGYTF
TGTGCCAGCAGCCAGGGACAGGGGGCGCAGGTCTATGGCTACACCTTC
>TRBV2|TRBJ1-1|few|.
CASRGTHSMNTEAFF
TGTGCAAGCCGAGGGACACATTCCATGAACACTGAAGCTTTCTTT
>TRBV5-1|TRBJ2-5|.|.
CASSLGSTEGETQYF
TGCGCCAGCAGCTTAGGATCGACGGAGGGGGAGACCCAGTACTTC
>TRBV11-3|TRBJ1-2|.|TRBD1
CASSSYRGGQGGYTF
TGTGCCAGCAGCTCCTACCGGGGCGGACAGGGTGGCTACACCTTC
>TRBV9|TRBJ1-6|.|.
CASSVGTESSYNSPLHF
TGTGCCAGCAGCGTAGGGACAGAGAGCTCCTATAATTCACCCCTCCACTTT
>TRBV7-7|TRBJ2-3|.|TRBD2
CASSSGVAGTDTQYF
TGTGCTAGCAGCTCTGGAGTAGCGGGGACAGATACGCAGTATTTT
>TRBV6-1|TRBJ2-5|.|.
CASSPMDSTRETQYF
TGTGCCAGCAGTCCCATGGACTCCACCCGGGAGACCCAGTACTTC
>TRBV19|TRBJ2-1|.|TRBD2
CASSMGSGRNNEQFF
TGTGCCAGTAGTATGGGTAGCGGGAGAAACAATGAGCAGTTCTTC
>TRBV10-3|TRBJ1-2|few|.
CAISDGQNYGYTF
TGTGCCATCAGTGATGGACAGAACTATGGCTACACCTTC